A few counts support the clone carrying this T cell receptor (beta chain). Its target is unknown. Treatment described: roughly 18 received Ad26.COV2.S at low or high dose, single or two shots; roughly five received placebo; per-sample allocation not given. All samples were drawn on day 63, counting from the first vaccine or placebo injection. Spike of the Wuhan-strain SARS-CoV-2 was expressed by an Ad26 vector, which formed the vaccine. Measured with immunoSEQ multiplex PCR; TCRdb has only the in-frame clones, and not every one. The sample lists 330,000 or so clones, 85% to 90% occurring once. The CDR3 is 12 residues long. Trimming took 5 bases from V and 5 from J, leaving 6 bases between them. Germline CDR1 reads LNHDA; CDR2 reads SQIVND (reference sequence). The data belong to a study of Ad26.COV2.S vaccination and SARS-CoV-2 variants. The overall study: Participants got Ad26.COV2.S intramuscularly, once or twice 56 days apart.

General study points: It was vaccine recipients, not placebo recipients, who had the higher spike-specific TCR breadth. Substantial breadth was reportedly displayed by spike-specific CD8+ and CD4+ T cell responses after vaccination.

This sequence originates from a person between 18 and 59 years old who received the Ad26.COV2.S COVID-19 vaccine or a placebo. This sample comprised peripheral blood, obtained in a trial of Ad26.COV2.S vaccine versus placebo. This chain connects TRBV19 to TRBJ2-2; no clear D. The CDR3 is CASSPRTGELFF. In nucleotides, the CDR3 is TGTGCCAGTAGTCCTCGAACCGGGGAGCTGTTTTTT.